The sequence of this T cell receptor (beta chain) was determined in a study of T cells in Graves' hyperthyroidism and ophthalmopathy. This clonotype occurred many times. The CDR3 is 17 residues long. The V end lost 6 bases, the J end lost 0 bases, and 18 bases lay between the germline ends. Germline values: CDR1 SGHAT, CDR2 FQDESV (reference sequence). TCR beta CDR3 sequences were amplified from RNA transcripts. HTBI primers were the set used in a first-round RT-PCR of the TCR CDR3. TCRdb re-derived calls from the multiplex PCR reads in MiXCR, one entry per CDR3 protein. Here the sample spans some 360,000 distinct CDR3 sequences, approximately 15% being singletons.

The chain couples TRBV11-1 to TRBJ2-1; a weak D match, TRBD2 (6 bases). The sequence was obtained from a woman aged 60-75 years with Graves' hyperthyroidism. The sequenced material came from blood. The CDR3 loop is CASRSPLAPSSYNEQFF. The DNA for the CDR3 is TGTGCCAGCAGAAGTCCTCTAGCGCCAAGCTCCTACAATGAGCAGTTCTTC.